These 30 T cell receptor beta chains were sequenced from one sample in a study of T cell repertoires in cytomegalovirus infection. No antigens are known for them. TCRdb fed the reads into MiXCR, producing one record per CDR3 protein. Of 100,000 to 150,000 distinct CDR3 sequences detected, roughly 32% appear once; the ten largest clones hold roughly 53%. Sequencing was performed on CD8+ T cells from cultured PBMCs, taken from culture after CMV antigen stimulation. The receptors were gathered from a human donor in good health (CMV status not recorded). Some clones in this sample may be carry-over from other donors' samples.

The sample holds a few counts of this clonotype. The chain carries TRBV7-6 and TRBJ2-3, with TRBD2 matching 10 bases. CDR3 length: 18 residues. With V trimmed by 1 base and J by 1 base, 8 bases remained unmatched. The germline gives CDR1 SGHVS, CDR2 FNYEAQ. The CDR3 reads CASSLGPSGGLGTDTQYF. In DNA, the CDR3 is TGTGCCAGCAGCTTAGGTCCTAGCGGGGGCCTAGGCACAGATACGCAGTATTTT.

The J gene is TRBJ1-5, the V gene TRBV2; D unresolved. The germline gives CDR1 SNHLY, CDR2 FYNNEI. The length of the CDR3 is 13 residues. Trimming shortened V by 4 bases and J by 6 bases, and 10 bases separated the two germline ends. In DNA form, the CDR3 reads TGTGCCAGCAGTGGTATGAGGGCTCAGCCCCAGCATTTT. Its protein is CASSGMRAQPQHF.

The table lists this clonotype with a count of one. The CDR3 sequence: CASSGNREGAKNIQYF. The CDR3 DNA reads TGTGCCAGCAGCGGAAACAGGGAAGGGGCCAAAAACATTCAGTACTTC. V usage is TRBV9 and J usage is TRBJ2-4; D is perhaps TRBD1 (6 bases). Germline-derived CDR1 and CDR2 are SGDLS and YYNGEE. The CDR3 loop spans 16 amino acids. Trimming took 3 bases from V and 1 from J, leaving 14 bases between them.

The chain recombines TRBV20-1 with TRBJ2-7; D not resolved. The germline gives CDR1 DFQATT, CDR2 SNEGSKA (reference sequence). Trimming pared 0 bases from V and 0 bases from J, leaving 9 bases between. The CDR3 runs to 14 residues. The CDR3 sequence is CSARDLLSSYEQYF. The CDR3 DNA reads TGCAGTGCTAGAGACCTCCTCAGCTCCTACGAGCAGTACTTC.

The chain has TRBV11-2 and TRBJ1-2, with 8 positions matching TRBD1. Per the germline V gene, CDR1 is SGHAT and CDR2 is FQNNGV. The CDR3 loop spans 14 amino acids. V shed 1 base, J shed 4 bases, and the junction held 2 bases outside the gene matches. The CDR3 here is CASSLGQGTYGYTF. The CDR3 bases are TGTGCCAGCAGCTTAGGACAGGGGACCTATGGCTACACCTTC.

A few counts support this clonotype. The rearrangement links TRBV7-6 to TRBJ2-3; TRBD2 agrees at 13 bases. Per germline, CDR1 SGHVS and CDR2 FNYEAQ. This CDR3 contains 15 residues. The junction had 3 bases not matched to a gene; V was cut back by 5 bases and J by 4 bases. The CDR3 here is CASSGLAGAADTQYF. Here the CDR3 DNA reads TGTGCCAGCAGCGGACTAGCGGGGGCCGCAGATACGCAGTATTTT.

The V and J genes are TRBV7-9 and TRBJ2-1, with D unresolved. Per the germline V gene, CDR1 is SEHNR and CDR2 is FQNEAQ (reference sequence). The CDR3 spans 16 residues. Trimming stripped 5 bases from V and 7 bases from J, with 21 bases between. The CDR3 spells CASSITRHPRPNEQFF. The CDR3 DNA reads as TGTGCCAGCAGCATCACTCGACACCCACGTCCAAATGAGCAGTTCTTC.

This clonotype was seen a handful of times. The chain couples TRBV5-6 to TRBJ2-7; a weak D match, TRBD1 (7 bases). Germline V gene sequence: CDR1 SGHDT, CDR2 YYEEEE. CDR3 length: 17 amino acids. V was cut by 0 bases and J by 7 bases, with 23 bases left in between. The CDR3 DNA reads TGTGCCAGCAGCTTGGCCGGGGCGGCAGGGGGGCGAAGAGAGCAGTACTTC. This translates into CASSLAGAAGGRREQYF.

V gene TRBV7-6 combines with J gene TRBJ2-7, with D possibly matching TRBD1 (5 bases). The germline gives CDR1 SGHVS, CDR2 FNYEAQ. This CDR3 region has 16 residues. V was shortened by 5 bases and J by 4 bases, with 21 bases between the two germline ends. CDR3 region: CASSQRRQRPDYEQYF. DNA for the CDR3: TGTGCCAGCAGCCAGCGCCGACAGAGGCCCGATTACGAGCAGTACTTC.

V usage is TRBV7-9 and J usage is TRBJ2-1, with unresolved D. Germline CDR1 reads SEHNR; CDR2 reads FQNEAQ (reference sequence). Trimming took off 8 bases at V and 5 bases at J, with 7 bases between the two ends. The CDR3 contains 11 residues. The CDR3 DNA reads TGTGCCAGCGCTGGGAACAATGAGCAGTTCTTC. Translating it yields CASAGNNEQFF.

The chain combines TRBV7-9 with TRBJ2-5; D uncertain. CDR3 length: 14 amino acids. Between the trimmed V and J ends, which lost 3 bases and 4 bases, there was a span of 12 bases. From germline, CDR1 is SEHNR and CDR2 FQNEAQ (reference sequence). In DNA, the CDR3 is TGTGCCAGCAGCTTCCCAGGACGATCAGAGACCCAGTACTTC. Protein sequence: CASSFPGRSETQYF. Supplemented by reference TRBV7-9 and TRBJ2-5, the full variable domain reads DTGVSQNPRHKITKRGQNVTFRCDPISEHNRLYWYRQTLGQGPEFLTYFQNEAQLEKSRLLSDRFSAERPKGSFSTLEIQRTEQGDSAMYLCASSFPGRSETQYFGPGTRLLVL.

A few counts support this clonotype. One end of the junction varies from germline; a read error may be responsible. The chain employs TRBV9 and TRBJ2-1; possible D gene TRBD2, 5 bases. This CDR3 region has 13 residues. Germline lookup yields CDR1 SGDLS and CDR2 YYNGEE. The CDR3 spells CASSVAPGMGTFF. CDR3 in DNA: TGTGCCAGCAGCGTAGCTCCCGGGATGGGTACTTTTTTC. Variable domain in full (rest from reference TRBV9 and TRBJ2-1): DSGVTQTPKHLITATGQRVTLRCSPRSGDLSVYWYQQSLDQGLQFLIQYYNGEERAKGNILERFSAQQFPDLHSELNLSSLELGDSALYFCASSVAPGMGTFFGPGTRLTVL.

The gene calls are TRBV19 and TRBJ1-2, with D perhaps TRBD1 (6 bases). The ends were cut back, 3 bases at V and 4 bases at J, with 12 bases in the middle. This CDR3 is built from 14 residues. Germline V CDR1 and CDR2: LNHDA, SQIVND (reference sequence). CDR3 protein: CASSIPTGSYGYTF. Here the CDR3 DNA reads TGTGCCAGTAGTATCCCGACAGGCAGCTATGGCTACACCTTC.

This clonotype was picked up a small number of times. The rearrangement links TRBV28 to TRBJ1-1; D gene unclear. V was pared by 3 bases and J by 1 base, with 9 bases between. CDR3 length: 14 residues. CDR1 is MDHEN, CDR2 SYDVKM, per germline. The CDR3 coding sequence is TGTGCCAGCAGTTTGGTGGCCAGGAACACTGAAGCTTTCTTT. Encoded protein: CASSLVARNTEAFF.

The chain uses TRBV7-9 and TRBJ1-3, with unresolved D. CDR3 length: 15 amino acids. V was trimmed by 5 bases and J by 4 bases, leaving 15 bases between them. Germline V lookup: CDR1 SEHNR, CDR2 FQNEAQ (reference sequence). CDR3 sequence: CASSPRASEGNTIYF. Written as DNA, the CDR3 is TGTGCCAGCAGCCCGAGGGCCTCAGAAGGAAACACCATATATTTT.

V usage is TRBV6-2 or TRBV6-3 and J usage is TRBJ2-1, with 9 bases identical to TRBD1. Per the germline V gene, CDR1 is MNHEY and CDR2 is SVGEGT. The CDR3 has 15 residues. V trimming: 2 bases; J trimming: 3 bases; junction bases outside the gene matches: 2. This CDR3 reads CASSYGTGSYNEQFF. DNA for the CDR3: TGTGCCAGCAGTTACGGGACAGGGAGCTACAATGAGCAGTTCTTC.

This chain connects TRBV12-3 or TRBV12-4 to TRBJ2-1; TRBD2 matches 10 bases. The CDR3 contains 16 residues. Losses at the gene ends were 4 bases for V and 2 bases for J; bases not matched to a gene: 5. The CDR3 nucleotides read TGTGCCAGCAGTTACATTAGCGGGGGGCCCTACAATGAGCAGTTCTTC. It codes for CASSYISGGPYNEQFF.

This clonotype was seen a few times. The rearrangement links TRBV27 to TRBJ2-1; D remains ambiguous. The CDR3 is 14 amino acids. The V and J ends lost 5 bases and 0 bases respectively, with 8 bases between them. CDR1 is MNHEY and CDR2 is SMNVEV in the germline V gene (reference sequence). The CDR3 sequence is CASSRESSYNEQFF. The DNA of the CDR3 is TGTGCCAGCAGTCGAGAGAGCTCCTACAATGAGCAGTTCTTC.

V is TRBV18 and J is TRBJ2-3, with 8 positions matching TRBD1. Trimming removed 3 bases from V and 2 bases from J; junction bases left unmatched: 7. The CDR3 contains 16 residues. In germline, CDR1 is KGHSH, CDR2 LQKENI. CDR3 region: CASSPKKDRVTDTQYF. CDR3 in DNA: TGTGCCAGCTCACCGAAAAAGGACAGGGTCACAGATACGCAGTATTTT.

The CDR3 here is CASSQGYTASNYGYTF. CDR3 sequence (DNA): TGCGCCAGCAGCCAAGGGTACACCGCCTCTAACTATGGCTACACCTTC. This rearrangement joins TRBV4-1 to TRBJ1-2; D is uncertain. CDR1 and CDR2 from the germline V gene are MGHRA and YSYEKL. V dropped 1 base and J dropped 0 bases, with 12 bases sitting between them. The CDR3 extends over 16 amino acids.

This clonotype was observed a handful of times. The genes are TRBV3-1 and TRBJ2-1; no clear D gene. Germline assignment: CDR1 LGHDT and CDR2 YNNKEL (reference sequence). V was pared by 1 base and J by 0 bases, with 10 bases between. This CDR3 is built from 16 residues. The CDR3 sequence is CASSQVSASSYNEQFF. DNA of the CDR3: TGTGCCAGCAGCCAAGTGTCAGCTAGCTCCTACAATGAGCAGTTCTTC.

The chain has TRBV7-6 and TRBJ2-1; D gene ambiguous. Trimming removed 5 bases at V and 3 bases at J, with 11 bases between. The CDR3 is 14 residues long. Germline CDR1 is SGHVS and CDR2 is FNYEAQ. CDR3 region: CASSDWLNYNEQFF. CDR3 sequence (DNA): TGTGCCAGCAGCGACTGGCTAAACTACAATGAGCAGTTCTTC. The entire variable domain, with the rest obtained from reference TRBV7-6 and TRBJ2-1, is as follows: GAGVSQSPRYKVTKRGQDVALRCDPISGHVSLYWYRQALGQGPEFLTYFNYEAQQDKSGLPNDRFSAERPEGSISTLTIQRTEQRDSAMYRCASSDWLNYNEQFFGPGTRLTVL.

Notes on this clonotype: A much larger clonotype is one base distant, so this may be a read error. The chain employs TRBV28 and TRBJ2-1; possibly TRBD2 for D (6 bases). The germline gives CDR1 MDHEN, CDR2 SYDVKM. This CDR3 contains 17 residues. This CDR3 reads CASSLRQRVSSCNEQFF. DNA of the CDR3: TGTGCCAGCAGTTTACGCCAGCGGGTGAGCTCCTGCAATGAGCAGTTCTTC. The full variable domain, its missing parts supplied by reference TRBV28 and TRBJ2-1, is DVKVTQSSRYLVKRTGEKVFLECVQDMDHENMFWYRQDPGLGLRLIYFSYDVKMKEKGDIPEGYSVSREKKERFSLILESASTNQTSMYLCASSLRQRVSSCNEQFFGPGTRLTVL.

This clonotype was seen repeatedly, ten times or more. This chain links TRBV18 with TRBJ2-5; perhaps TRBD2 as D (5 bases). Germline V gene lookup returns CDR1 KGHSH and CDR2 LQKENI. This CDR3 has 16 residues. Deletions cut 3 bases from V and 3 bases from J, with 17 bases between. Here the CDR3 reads CASSPPWSQEEETQYF. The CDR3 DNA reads TGTGCCAGCTCACCCCCGTGGTCCCAGGAGGAAGAGACCCAGTACTTC.

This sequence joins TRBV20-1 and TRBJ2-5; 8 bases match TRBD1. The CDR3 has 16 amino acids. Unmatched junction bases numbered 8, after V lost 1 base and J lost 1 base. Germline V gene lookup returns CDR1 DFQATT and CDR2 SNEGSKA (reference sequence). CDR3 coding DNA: TGCAGTGCTAGAGGTTGGGGACAGGACTTCCAAGAGACCCAGTACTTC. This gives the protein CSARGWGQDFQETQYF.

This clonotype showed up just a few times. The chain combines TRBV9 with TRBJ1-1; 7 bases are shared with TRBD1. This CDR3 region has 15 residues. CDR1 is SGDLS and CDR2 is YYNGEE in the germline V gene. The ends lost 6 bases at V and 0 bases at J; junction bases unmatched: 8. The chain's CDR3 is CASTPGQQLNTEAFF. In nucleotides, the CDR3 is TGTGCCAGCACCCCGGGACAGCAGTTGAACACTGAAGCTTTCTTT.

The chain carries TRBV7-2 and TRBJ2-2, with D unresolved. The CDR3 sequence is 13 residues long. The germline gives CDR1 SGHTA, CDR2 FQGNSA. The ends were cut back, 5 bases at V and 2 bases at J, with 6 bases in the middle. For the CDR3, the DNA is TGTGCCAGCAGCACCGACAACACCGGGGAGCTGTTTTTT. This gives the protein CASSTDNTGELFF.

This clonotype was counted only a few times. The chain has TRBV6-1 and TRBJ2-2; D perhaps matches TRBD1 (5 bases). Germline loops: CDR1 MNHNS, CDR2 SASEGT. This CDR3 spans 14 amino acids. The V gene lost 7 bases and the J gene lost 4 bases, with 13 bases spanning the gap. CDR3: CASMGSGFTGELFF. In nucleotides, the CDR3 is TGTGCCAGCATGGGGTCAGGGTTCACCGGGGAGCTGTTTTTT.

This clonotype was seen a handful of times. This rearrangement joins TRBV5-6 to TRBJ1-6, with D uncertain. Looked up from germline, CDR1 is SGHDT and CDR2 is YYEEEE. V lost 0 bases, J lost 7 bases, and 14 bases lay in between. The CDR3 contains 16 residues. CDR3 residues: CASSLGSGVKNSPLHF. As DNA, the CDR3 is TGTGCCAGCAGCTTGGGCTCGGGTGTGAAAAATTCACCCCTCCACTTT.

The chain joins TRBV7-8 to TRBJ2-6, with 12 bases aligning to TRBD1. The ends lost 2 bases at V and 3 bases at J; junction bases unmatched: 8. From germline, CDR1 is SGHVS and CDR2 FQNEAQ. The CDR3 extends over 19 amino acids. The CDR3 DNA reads TGTGCCAGCAGCTTATCCGGGACAGGGGGCGTTATTGGGGCCAACGTCCTGACTTTC. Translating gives CASSLSGTGGVIGANVLTF.